Listed here are 10 T cell receptor beta chains from one sample, sequenced in a study of T cells in localized non-small cell lung cancer. The method was immunoSEQ multiplex PCR; TCRdb's version includes in-frame clones alone and lacks a portion of them. Counted here are 15,000 to 20,000 clones, roughly 87% occurring once; the ten biggest clones make up 30%. The sequencing here drew on peripheral blood, taken before any cancer treatment. The receptor set was obtained from a male donor older than 55 with stage I lung adenocarcinoma.

The V call is TRBV9, the J call TRBJ2-3, with 10 bases lining up with TRBD1. V was pared by 2 bases and J by 2 bases, with 2 bases of the junction left unmatched. Germline V gives CDR1 SGDLS, CDR2 YYNGEE. There are 15 residues in the CDR3. CDR3 DNA sequence: TGTGCCAGCAGCGTTGGGACAGGGGACACAGATACGCAGTATTTT. This gives the protein CASSVGTGDTDTQYF.

J is TRBJ2-7 and V is TRBV5-1, with 8 bases that match TRBD1. Per germline, CDR1 SGHRS and CDR2 YFSETQ. Trimming took 1 base from V and 3 from J; bases not matched to a gene: 6. The CDR3 extends over 15 amino acids. The CDR3 loop is CASSLRGQDDYEQYF. The DNA of the CDR3 is TGCGCCAGCAGCTTGAGGGGACAGGACGACTACGAGCAGTACTTC.

The chain has TRBV6-5 and TRBJ1-6, with 10 bases matching TRBD1. CDR1 is MNHEY and CDR2 is SVGAGI in the germline V gene. The CDR3 has 16 amino acids. J gave up 9 bases and V 4 bases, and 9 bases lay outside the gene matches. The CDR3, as DNA: TGTGCCAGCAGTTTCCCCTCGACAGGGGGCAGTTCACCCCTCCACTTT. Translated, it gives CASSFPSTGGSSPLHF.

The rearrangement joins TRBV18 to TRBJ1-1; D unresolved. The CDR3 consists of 15 residues. The V gene's germline CDR1 is KGHSH and CDR2 LQKENI. V shed 4 bases and J shed 0 bases, with 12 bases lying between them. CDR3 in amino acids: CASSQRILLNTEAFF. CDR3 sequence (DNA): TGTGCCAGCTCACAACGAATCCTTTTGAACACTGAAGCTTTCTTT.

V is TRBV7-3 and J is TRBJ2-1, with 12 bases lining up with TRBD2. The CDR3 is 15 residues long. V gave up 3 bases and J gave up 6 bases; unmatched junction bases: 3. Germline V lookup: CDR1 SGHTA, CDR2 FQGTGA. DNA of the CDR3: TGTGCCAGCAGCTTGGGACTAGCGGGCGGCAATGAGCAGTTCTTC. It yields the protein CASSLGLAGGNEQFF.

This clone has only one observation. J is TRBJ2-7 and V is TRBV12-2. TRBV12-2 is a pseudogene. CDR3 length: 16 residues. CDR3 region: CASRLVPGQGERVQYF. In DNA form, the CDR3 reads TGTGCAAGTCGCTTAGTCCCTGGGCAGGGAGAAAGGGTGCAGTACTTC.

Only one count was recorded for this clone. The chain employs TRBV19 and TRBJ1-5; TRBD1 agrees at 7 bases. The J segment lost 0 bases and the V segment lost 7 bases, leaving 12 bases of the junction unmatched. Germline CDR1 is LNHDA and CDR2 is SQIVND (reference sequence). There are 17 residues in the CDR3. The CDR3 DNA sequence: TGTGCCAGTAAAGGGGGCAGGGGTTCCGGTAGCAATCAGCCCCAGCATTTT. Amino acid sequence: CASKGGRGSGSNQPQHF.

This chain joins TRBV4-2 and TRBJ1-2; TRBD1 is a possible D gene (5 bases). V was trimmed by 4 bases and J by 5 bases, leaving 11 bases between them. CDR1 is LGHNA, CDR2 YNFKEQ, per germline. The CDR3 contains 13 residues. The CDR3 protein is CASSPRDLYGYTF. Written as DNA, the CDR3 is TGTGCCAGCAGCCCCCGGGACTTGTATGGCTACACCTTC.

The chain joins TRBV18 to TRBJ2-7; no reliable D call. Trimming shortened V by 2 bases and J by 4 bases, and 12 bases separated the two germline ends. Germline V gene sequence: CDR1 KGHSH, CDR2 LQKENI. This CDR3 spans 14 amino acids. DNA of the CDR3: TGTGCCAGCTCACCATCGGCCCCCGCGTACGAGCAGTACTTC. This codes for CASSPSAPAYEQYF.

The chain uses TRBV7-3 and TRBJ2-1, with 7 bases that match TRBD1. Germline CDR1 reads SGHTA; CDR2 reads FQGTGA. CDR3 size: 16 residues. V shed 4 bases, J shed 5 bases, and the junction held 11 bases outside the gene matches. The CDR3 protein is CASSSLGGTAHNEQFF. CDR3 bases: TGTGCCAGCAGCTCCCTTGGTGGGACAGCACACAATGAGCAGTTCTTC.